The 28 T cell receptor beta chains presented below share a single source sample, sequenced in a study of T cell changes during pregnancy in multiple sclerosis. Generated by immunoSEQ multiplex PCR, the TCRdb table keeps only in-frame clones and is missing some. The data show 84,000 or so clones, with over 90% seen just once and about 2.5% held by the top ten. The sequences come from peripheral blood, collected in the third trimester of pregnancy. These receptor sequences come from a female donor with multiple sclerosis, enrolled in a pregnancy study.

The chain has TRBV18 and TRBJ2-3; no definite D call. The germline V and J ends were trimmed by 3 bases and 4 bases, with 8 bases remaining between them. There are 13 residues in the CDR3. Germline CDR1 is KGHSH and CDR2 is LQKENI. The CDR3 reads CASSPLAADTQYF. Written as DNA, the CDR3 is TGTGCCAGCTCACCGTTGGCCGCAGATACGCAGTATTTT.

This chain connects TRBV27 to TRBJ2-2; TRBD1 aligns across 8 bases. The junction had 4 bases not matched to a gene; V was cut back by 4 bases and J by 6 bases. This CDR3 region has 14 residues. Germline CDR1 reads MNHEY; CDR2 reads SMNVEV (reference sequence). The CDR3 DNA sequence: TGTGCCAGCAGTTCCCTGACAGGGGCCGGGGAGCTGTTTTTT. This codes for CASSSLTGAGELFF.

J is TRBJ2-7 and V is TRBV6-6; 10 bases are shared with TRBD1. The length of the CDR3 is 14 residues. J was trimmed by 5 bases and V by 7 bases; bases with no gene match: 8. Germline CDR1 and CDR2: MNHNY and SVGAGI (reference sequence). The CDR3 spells CASTPDRGLDEQYF. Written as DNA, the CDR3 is TGTGCCAGCACTCCCGACAGGGGGCTGGACGAGCAGTACTTC.

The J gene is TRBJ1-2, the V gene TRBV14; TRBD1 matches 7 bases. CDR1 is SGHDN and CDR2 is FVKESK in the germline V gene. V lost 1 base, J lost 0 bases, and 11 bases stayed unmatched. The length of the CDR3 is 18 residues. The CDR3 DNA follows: TGTGCCAGCAGCCAAGCAATTAGGACAGGTACAGCTAACTATGGCTACACCTTC. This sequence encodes CASSQAIRTGTANYGYTF. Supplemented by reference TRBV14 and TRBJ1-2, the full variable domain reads EAGVTQFPSHSVIEKGQTVTLRCDPISGHDNLYWYRRVMGKEIKFLLHFVKESKQDESGMPNNRFLAERTGGTYSTLKVQPAELEDSGVYFCASSQAIRTGTANYGYTFGSGTRLTVV.

The DNA for the CDR3 is TGTGCCAGCAGCCGGACAGGGGGCGCGGGTCTGGAAGAGACCCAGTACTTC. As protein: CASSRTGGAGLEETQYF. This chain connects TRBV5-5 to TRBJ2-5, with TRBD1 matching over 11 bases. Germline V gene data show CDR1 as SGHKS and CDR2 as YYEKEE (reference sequence). The CDR3 is made up of 17 amino acids. J was trimmed by 3 bases and V by 4 bases; bases with no gene match: 11.

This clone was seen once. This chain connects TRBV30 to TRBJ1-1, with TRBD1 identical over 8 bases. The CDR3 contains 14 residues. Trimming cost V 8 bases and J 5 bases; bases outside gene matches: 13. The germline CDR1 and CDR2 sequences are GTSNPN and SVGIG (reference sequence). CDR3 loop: CATSEPGGFTEAFF. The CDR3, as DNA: TGTGCCACCTCCGAGCCAGGGGGCTTTACTGAAGCTTTCTTT.

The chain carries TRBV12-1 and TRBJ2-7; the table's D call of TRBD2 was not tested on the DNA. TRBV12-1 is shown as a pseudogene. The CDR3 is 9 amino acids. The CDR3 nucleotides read TGTGCCAACCGGGTCCCTAGTGTCTTC. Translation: CANRVPSVF.

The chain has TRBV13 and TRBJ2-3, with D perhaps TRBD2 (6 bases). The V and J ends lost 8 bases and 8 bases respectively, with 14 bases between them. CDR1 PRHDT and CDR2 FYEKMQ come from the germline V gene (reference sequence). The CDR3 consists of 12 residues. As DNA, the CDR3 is TGTGCCAGCGGCGACGCGCGGGGTACGCAGTATTTT. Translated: CASGDARGTQYF.

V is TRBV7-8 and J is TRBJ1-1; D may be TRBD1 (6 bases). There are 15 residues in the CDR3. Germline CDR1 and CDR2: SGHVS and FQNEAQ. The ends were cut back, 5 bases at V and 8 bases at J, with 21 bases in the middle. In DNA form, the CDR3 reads TGTGCCAGCAGCGTGGGTTTTCGTAAGGGACAAGAAGCTTTCTTT. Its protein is CASSVGFRKGQEAFF.

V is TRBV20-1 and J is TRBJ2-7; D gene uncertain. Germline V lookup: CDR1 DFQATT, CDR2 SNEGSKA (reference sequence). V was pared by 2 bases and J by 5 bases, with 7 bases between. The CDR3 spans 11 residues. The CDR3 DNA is TGCAGTGCTAGAAACAACCACGAGCAGTACTTC. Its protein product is CSARNNHEQYF.

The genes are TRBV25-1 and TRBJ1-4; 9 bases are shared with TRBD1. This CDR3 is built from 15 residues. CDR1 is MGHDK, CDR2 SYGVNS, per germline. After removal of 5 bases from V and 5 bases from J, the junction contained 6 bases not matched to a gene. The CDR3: CASSPTGGPNEKLFF. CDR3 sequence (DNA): TGTGCCAGCAGTCCTACAGGGGGCCCAAATGAAAAACTGTTTTTT.

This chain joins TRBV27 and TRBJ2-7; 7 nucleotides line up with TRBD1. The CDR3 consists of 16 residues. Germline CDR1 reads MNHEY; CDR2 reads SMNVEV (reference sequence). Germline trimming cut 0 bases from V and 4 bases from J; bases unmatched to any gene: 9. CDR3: CASSLSIGSGGYEQYF. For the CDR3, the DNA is TGTGCCAGCAGTTTATCGATCGGTTCAGGGGGTTACGAGCAGTACTTC.

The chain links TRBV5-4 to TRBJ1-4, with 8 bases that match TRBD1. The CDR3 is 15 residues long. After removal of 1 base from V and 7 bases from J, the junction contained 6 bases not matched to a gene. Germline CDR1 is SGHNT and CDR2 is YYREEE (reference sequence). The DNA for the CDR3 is TGTGCCAGCAGCTTGCAGACAGGGGAGGGTGAAAAACTGTTTTTT. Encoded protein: CASSLQTGEGEKLFF. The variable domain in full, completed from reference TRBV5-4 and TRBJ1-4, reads ETGVTQSPTHLIKTRGQQVTLRCSSQSGHNTVSWYQQALGQGPQFIFQYYREEENGRGNFPPRFSGLQFPNYSSELNVNALELDDSALYLCASSLQTGEGEKLFFGSGTQLSVL.

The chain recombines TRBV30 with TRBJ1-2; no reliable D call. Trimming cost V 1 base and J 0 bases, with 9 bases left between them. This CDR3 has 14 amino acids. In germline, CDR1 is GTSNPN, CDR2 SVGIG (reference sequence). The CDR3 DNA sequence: TGTGCCTGGAGTGGAGGGAACACTAACTATGGCTACACCTTC. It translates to CAWSGGNTNYGYTF.

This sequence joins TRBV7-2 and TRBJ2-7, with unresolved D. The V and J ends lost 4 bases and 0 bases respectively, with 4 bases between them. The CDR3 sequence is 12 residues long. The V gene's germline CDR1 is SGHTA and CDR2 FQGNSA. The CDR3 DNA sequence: TGTGCCAGCAGCTACACCTCCTACGAGCAGTACTTC. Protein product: CASSYTSYEQYF.

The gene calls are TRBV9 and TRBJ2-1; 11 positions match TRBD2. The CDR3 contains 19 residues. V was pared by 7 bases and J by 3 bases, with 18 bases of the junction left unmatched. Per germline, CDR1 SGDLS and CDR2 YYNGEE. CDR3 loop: CASQKGSLAGDRIYNEQFF. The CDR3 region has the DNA TGTGCCAGCCAAAAAGGGTCACTAGCGGGGGACCGGATCTACAATGAGCAGTTCTTC.

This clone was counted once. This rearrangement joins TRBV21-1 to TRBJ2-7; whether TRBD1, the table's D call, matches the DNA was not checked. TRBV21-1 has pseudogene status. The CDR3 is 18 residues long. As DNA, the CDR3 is TGTGCCAGCAGCCCTGGGGCTAGAGGCAGGCTCAAGACCTACGAGCAGTACTTC. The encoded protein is CASSPGARGRLKTYEQYF.

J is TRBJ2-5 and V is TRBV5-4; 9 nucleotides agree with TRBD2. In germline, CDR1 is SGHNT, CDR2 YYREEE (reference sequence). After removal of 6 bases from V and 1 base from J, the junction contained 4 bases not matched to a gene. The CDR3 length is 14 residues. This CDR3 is CASNSGGLQETQYF. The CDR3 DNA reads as TGTGCCAGCAATAGCGGGGGCCTCCAAGAGACCCAGTACTTC.

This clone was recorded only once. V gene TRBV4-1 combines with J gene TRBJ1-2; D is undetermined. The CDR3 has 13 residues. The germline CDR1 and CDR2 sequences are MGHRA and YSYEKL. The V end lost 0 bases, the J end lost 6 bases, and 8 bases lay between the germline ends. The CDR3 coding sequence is TGCGCCAGCAGCCAAGATTTAGTAGATGGCTACACCTTC. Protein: CASSQDLVDGYTF.

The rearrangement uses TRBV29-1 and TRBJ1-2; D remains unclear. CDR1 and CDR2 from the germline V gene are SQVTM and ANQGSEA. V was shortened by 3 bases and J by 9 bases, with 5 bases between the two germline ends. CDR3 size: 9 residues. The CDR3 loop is CSVDGRYTF. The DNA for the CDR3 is TGCAGCGTTGATGGGCGCTACACCTTC.

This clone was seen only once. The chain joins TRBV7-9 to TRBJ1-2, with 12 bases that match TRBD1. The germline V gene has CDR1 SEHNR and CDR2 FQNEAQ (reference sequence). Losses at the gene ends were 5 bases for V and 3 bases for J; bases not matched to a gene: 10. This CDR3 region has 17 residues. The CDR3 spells CASSPRDRGRTDYGYTF. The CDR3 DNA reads TGTGCCAGCAGCCCTCGGGACAGGGGGCGCACGGACTATGGCTACACCTTC.

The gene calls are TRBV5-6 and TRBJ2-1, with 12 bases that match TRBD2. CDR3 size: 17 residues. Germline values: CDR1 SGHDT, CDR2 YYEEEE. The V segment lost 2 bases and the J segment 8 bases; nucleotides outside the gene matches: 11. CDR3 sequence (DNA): TGTGCCAGCAGCTTACTCCTACTAGCGGGGGGTGGGGATGAGCAGTTCTTC. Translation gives CASSLLLLAGGGDEQFF.

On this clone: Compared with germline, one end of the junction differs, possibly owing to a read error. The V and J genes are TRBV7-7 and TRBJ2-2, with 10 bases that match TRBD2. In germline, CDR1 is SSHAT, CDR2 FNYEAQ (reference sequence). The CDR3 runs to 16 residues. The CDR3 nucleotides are TGTGCTAGCAGCCTTGAGCGGGGGGGCCCGGCCGGGGAGCTGTTTTTT. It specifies CASSLERGGPAGELFF. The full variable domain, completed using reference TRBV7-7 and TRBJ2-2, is GAGVSQSPRYKVTKRGQDVTLRCDPISSHATLYWYQQALGQGPEFLTYFNYEAQPDKSGLPSDRFSAERPEGSISTLTIQRTEQRDSAMYRCASSLERGGPAGELFFGEGSRLTVL.

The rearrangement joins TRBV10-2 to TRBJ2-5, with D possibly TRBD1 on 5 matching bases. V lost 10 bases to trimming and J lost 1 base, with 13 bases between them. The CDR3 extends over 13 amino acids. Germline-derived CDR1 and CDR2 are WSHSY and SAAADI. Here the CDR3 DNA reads TGCGCCACCCAAACGGACACCCAAGAGACCCAGTACTTC. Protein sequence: CATQTDTQETQYF.

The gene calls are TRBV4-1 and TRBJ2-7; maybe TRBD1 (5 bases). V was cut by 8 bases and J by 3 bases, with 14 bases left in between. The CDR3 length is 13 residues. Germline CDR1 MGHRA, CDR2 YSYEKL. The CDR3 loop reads CASSASQGYEQYF. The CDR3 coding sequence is TGCGCCAGCTCCGCCTCCCAGGGCTACGAGCAGTACTTC.

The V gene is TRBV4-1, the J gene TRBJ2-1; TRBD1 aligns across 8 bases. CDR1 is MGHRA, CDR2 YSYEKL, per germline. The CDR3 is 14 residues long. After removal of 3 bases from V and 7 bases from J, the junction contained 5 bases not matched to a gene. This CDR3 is CASSHYDRGNEQFF. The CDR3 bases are TGCGCCAGCAGCCACTACGACAGGGGTAATGAGCAGTTCTTC.

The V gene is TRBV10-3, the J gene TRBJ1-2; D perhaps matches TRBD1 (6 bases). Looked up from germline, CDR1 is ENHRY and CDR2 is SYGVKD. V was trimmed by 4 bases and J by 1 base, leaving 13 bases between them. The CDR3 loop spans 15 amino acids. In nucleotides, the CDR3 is TGTGCCATCAGTGGAACACAGGGAGTTAACTATGGCTACACCTTC. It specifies CAISGTQGVNYGYTF.

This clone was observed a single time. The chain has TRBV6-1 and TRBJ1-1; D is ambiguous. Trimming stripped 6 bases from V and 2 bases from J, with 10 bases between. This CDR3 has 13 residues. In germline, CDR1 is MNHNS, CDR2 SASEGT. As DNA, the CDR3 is TGTGCCAGCAGGGCCAGGCCTAACACTGAAGCTTTCTTT. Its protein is CASRARPNTEAFF.